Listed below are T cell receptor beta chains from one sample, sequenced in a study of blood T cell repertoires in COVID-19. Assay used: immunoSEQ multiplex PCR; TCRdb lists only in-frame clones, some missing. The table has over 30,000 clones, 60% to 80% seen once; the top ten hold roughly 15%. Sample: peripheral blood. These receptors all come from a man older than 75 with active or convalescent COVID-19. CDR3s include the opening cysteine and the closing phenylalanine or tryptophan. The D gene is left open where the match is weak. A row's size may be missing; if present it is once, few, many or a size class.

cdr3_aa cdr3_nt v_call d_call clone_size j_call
CASSSQGQGNQPQHF TGTGCCAGTAGTTCTCAGGGGCAGGGCAATCAGCCCCAGCATTTT TRBV19 - - TRBJ1-5
CSVLGDSATDTQYF TGCAGCGTTCTAGGGGACTCAGCCACAGATACGCAGTATTTT TRBV29-1 - few TRBJ2-3
CASSPKQGEVSGNTIYF TGTGCCAGCTCACCAAAACAGGGGGAAGTCTCTGGAAACACCATATATTTT TRBV18 TRBD1 - TRBJ1-3
CASARDTQETQYF TGCGCCAGCGCCCGGGACACCCAAGAGACCCAGTACTTC TRBV10-1 - - TRBJ2-5
CAWSVGLTGGQYF TGTGCCTGGAGTGTAGGGTTGACAGGGGGGCAGTACTTC TRBV30 TRBD1 - TRBJ2-7
CASSDLGLAGGNEQFF TGTGCCAGCAGCGACCTGGGACTAGCGGGCGGTAATGAGCAGTTCTTC TRBV2 TRBD2 - TRBJ2-1
CASSFPSGDTQYF TGTGCCAGCAGCTTCCCCAGCGGTGATACGCAGTATTTT TRBV7-2 - - TRBJ2-3
CATSESRVGDEQFF TGTGCCACCAGTGAGTCGAGGGTGGGCGATGAGCAGTTCTTC TRBV24-1 - few TRBJ2-1
CASSPGTSTVTGELFF TGTGCCAGCAGCCCCGGGACTAGCACCGTCACCGGGGAGCTGTTTTTT TRBV7-2 TRBD2 - TRBJ2-2
CASIDFYEQYF TGTGCCAGCATAGACTTCTACGAGCAGTACTTC TRBV6-5 - few TRBJ2-7
CASSERVGHRDDWGSGNTIYF TGTGCCAGCAGCGAGAGGGTGGGACATCGCGACGACTGGGGGTCTGGAAACACCATATATTTT TRBV9 - - TRBJ1-3